This T cell receptor beta chain emerged from a study of early T cells in non-severe SARS-CoV-2 infection. Study-level background: Bulk RNA isolated from unsorted whole blood underwent sequencing; chains were not paired. General study results and limits: Anti-spike CD8 responses were favored in VDJdb matching, and private and CD4 specificities were missed.

Concerning this clonotype: Its antigen is not identified.

V was clipped by 1 base and J by 3 bases; unmatched bases: 1. The V gene's germline CDR1 is GTSNPN and CDR2 SVGIG (reference sequence). This CDR3 contains 14 residues. The library protocol tagged individual cDNA molecules with unique molecular identifiers. TCRdb passed the 5' RACE reads through MiXCR, listing each CDR3 protein once. The sample consists of about 66,000 distinct CDR3 sequences, roughly 9% of them appearing once. The sample consisted of whole blood. The sequence derives from an adult who was a healthcare worker with PCR-confirmed SARS-CoV-2 infection or an uninfected control (not recorded which). V and J are TRBV30 and TRBJ2-1, with TRBD2 matching 9 bases. CDR3 loop: CAWSGLAVYNEQFF. DNA of the CDR3: TGTGCCTGGAGTGGACTAGCGGTCTACAATGAGCAGTTCTTC. The full variable domain, completed using reference TRBV30 and TRBJ2-1, is SQTIHQWPATLVQPVGSPLSLECTVEGTSNPNLYWYRQAAGRGLQLLFYSVGIGQISSEVPQNLSASRPQDRQFILSSKKLLLSDSGFYLCAWSGLAVYNEQFFGPGTRLTVL.